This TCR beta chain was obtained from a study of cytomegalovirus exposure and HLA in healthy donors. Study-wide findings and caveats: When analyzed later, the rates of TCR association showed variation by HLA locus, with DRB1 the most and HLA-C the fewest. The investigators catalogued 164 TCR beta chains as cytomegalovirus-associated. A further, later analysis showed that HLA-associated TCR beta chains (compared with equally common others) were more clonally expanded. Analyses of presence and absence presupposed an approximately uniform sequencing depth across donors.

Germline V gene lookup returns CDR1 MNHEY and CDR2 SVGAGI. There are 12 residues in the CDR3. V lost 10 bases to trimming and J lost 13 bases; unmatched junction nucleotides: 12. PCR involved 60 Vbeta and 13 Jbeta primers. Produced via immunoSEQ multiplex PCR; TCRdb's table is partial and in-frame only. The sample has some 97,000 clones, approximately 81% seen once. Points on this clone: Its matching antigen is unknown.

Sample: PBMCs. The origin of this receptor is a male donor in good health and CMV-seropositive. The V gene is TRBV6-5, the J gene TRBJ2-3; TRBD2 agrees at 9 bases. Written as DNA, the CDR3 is TGTGCCACGAGGACTAGCGATTTTTCGGAGTATTTT. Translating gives CATRTSDFSEYF.